The 31 T cell receptor beta chains presented below share a single source sample, sequenced in a study of blood T cell repertoires in COVID-19. The data were produced by immunoSEQ multiplex PCR, yet TCRdb's version contains in-frame clones alone and is incomplete. This sample yields approximately 240,000 clones, of which over 80% are seen a single time; less than 2.5% belongs to the top ten. The specimen was PBMCs or T cells enriched from blood (not recorded which). The receptors come from a woman younger than 35 who had recovered from COVID-19.

The V gene is TRBV28, the J gene TRBJ2-7; possible D gene TRBD1, 7 bases. This CDR3 has 15 residues. In germline, CDR1 is MDHEN, CDR2 SYDVKM. Trimming pared 3 bases from V and 2 bases from J, leaving 14 bases between. The CDR3 nucleotides are TGTGCCAGCAGTTTCAGGGGGGTGACTCCCTACGAGCAGTACTTC. Translation gives CASSFRGVTPYEQYF. The whole variable domain, filled in from reference TRBV28 and TRBJ2-7, reads DVKVTQSSRYLVKRTGEKVFLECVQDMDHENMFWYRQDPGLGLRLIYFSYDVKMKEKGDIPEGYSVSREKKERFSLILESASTNQTSMYLCASSFRGVTPYEQYFGPGTRLTVT.

The chain has TRBV5-6 and TRBJ1-2; 7 bases agree with TRBD1. This CDR3 spans 15 amino acids. Unmatched junction bases numbered 6, after V lost 4 bases and J lost 0 bases. Per the germline V gene, CDR1 is SGHDT and CDR2 is YYEEEE. The CDR3 DNA is TGTGCCAGCAGCCGCCGGGACAGCCCTAACTATGGCTACACCTTC. It translates to CASSRRDSPNYGYTF.

This clone has a handful of counts. This rearrangement joins TRBV6-5 to TRBJ1-2, with D tentatively TRBD1 (6 bases). Germline CDR1 reads MNHEY; CDR2 reads SVGAGI. V gave up 5 bases and J gave up 8 bases, with 18 bases separating them. There are 14 residues in the CDR3. CDR3 residues: CASSRGGGAEGYTF. Written as DNA, the CDR3 is TGTGCCAGCAGTCGAGGGGGGGGCGCGGAAGGCTACACCTTC.

This chain uses TRBV2 with TRBJ2-6; the match to TRBD1 covers 8 bases. V shed 6 bases and J 2 bases; nucleotides not matched to a gene: 3. The germline V gene encodes CDR1 SNHLY and CDR2 FYNNEI. This CDR3 spans 15 amino acids. CDR3 protein: CASRTGVAGANVLTF. CDR3 bases: TGTGCCAGCAGGACAGGGGTCGCTGGGGCCAACGTCCTGACTTTC.

The chain links TRBV7-9 to TRBJ2-3, with 9 bases that match TRBD2. CDR1 and CDR2 from the germline V gene are SEHNR and FQNEAQ (reference sequence). The CDR3 sequence is 13 residues long. Trimming cost V 5 bases and J 13 bases; bases outside gene matches: 10. The CDR3 DNA reads TGTGCCAGCAGCCCTACTAGGATAGCGGGGGAGTATTTT. It codes for CASSPTRIAGEYF.

J is TRBJ2-1 and V is TRBV4-2, with a tentative D call TRBD2 (5 bases). The V end lost 1 base, the J end lost 1 base, and 8 bases lay between the germline ends. Germline assignment: CDR1 LGHNA and CDR2 YNFKEQ. This CDR3 has 15 amino acids. In DNA form, the CDR3 reads TGTGCCAGCAGCCAAGGAGGGTCTTCCTACAATGAGCAGTTCTTC. It translates to CASSQGGSSYNEQFF.

V and J are TRBV19 and TRBJ1-5; TRBD1 aligns across 8 bases. Germline V gene sequence: CDR1 LNHDA, CDR2 SQIVND (reference sequence). J gave up 3 bases and V 5 bases, and 12 bases lay outside the gene matches. This CDR3 contains 17 residues. The CDR3 here is CASSPRTGKNNNQPQHF. DNA of the CDR3: TGTGCCAGTAGTCCCCGGACAGGGAAGAATAACAATCAGCCCCAGCATTTT.

The chain links TRBV29-1 to TRBJ2-2; 7 positions match TRBD2. CDR1 and CDR2 from the germline V gene are SQVTM and ANQGSEA. This CDR3 is 11 amino acids long. V shed 7 bases and J 6 bases; nucleotides not matched to a gene: 2. CDR3 DNA: TGCAGCGGGGGAGGGGCCGGGGAGCTGTTTTTT. This translates into CSGGGAGELFF.

The V call is TRBV7-2, the J call TRBJ1-1; 10 bases line up with TRBD1. J gave up 4 bases and V 5 bases, and 7 bases lay outside the gene matches. This CDR3 has 15 amino acids. CDR1 and CDR2 (germline): SGHTA, FQGNSA. The CDR3 region is CASSPRTGGATEAFF. The DNA of the CDR3 is TGTGCCAGCAGCCCTCGGACAGGGGGGGCCACTGAAGCTTTCTTT.

This chain joins TRBV27 and TRBJ2-3; D gene unclear. Germline V lookup: CDR1 MNHEY, CDR2 SMNVEV (reference sequence). This CDR3 comprises 13 residues. Trimming cost V 3 bases and J 0 bases, with 4 bases left between them. CDR3: CASSFRSTDTQYF. CDR3 in DNA: TGTGCCAGCAGTTTTCGTAGCACAGATACGCAGTATTTT.

The chain joins TRBV29-1 to TRBJ2-7; TRBD2 matches 13 bases. The CDR3 has 13 amino acids. Germline-derived CDR1 and CDR2 are SQVTM and ANQGSEA. With 6 bases clipped from V and 9 bases from J, the junction kept 8 bases outside the gene matches. The CDR3 DNA sequence: TGCAGCGTGGAACGGACTAGCGGGAGACTGCAGTACTTC. This gives the protein CSVERTSGRLQYF.

The chain is built from TRBV18 and TRBJ2-7; 9 bases line up with TRBD2. Germline values: CDR1 KGHSH, CDR2 LQKENI. Germline trimming cut 4 bases from V and 5 bases from J; bases unmatched to any gene: 15. The CDR3 contains 17 residues. The CDR3 loop is CASSRASGTFNPDEQYF. The CDR3 bases are TGTGCCAGCTCACGCGCTAGCGGGACCTTTAACCCGGACGAGCAGTACTTC.

This clone came up a few times. The chain joins TRBV29-1 to TRBJ1-2; 8 positions agree with TRBD1. Trimming at V came to 7 bases and at J to 1 base, leaving 5 bases not matched to a gene. The germline gives CDR1 SQVTM, CDR2 ANQGSEA. This CDR3 is built from 13 residues. CDR3 residues: CSAGTGFNYGYTF. The CDR3 nucleotides are TGCAGCGCCGGGACAGGTTTTAACTATGGCTACACCTTC.

In this sample, this clone turned up once. This chain joins TRBV6-5 and TRBJ1-1; D is possibly TRBD1 (5 bases). Germline loops: CDR1 MNHEY, CDR2 SVGAGI. V was clipped by 7 bases and J by 3 bases, with 12 bases between them. The CDR3 covers 13 residues. The CDR3, as DNA: TGTGCCAGCACCTTCGGGGGTGACACTGAAGCTTTCTTT. Amino acids: CASTFGGDTEAFF.

This clone has a single count. The rearrangement joins TRBV7-9 to TRBJ1-1; 7 nucleotides match TRBD1. The V gene's germline CDR1 is SEHNR and CDR2 FQNEAQ (reference sequence). The CDR3 is 14 residues long. After removal of 5 bases from V and 4 bases from J, the junction contained 7 bases not matched to a gene. The CDR3, as DNA: TGTGCCAGCAGCGCCCCACAGGGGAGCACTGAAGCTTTCTTT. This gives the protein CASSAPQGSTEAFF.

This sequence joins TRBV5-4 and TRBJ1-2; possibly TRBD1 for D (6 bases). V lost 3 bases and J 7 bases, leaving 16 bases between the germline ends. CDR3 size: 14 residues. The V gene's germline CDR1 is SGHNT and CDR2 YYREEE (reference sequence). DNA for the CDR3: TGTGCCAGCAGCTCCGGCCTAGGGGGGGGTGGCTACACCTTC. It encodes CASSSGLGGGGYTF.

This clone turned up a few times. The chain uses TRBV10-3 and TRBJ2-7; 10 bases map to TRBD2. The ends lost 6 bases at V and 6 bases at J; junction bases unmatched: 5. CDR1 and CDR2 from the germline V gene are ENHRY and SYGVKD. The CDR3 length is 13 residues. CDR3 bases: TGTGCCATCAGACCGGGACTAGCGAGCGAGCAGTACTTC. Protein sequence: CAIRPGLASEQYF.

J is TRBJ1-2 and V is TRBV5-8; no clear D. Germline loops: CDR1 SGHTS, CDR2 YDEGEE. The CDR3 spans 12 residues. Trimming stripped 0 bases from V and 12 bases from J, with 12 bases between. CDR3 bases: TGTGCCAGCAGCTTGGTTGGCGGGTGGAACACCTTC. Protein sequence: CASSLVGGWNTF.

DNA of the CDR3: TGTGCCAGCAGCTTATCCGTCTCGGGGAACGAGCAGTACTTC. This encodes CASSLSVSGNEQYF. V and J are TRBV7-9 and TRBJ2-7, with D possibly TRBD2 on 5 matching bases. CDR3 length: 14 amino acids. V was pared by 2 bases and J by 5 bases, with 13 bases between. Germline assignment: CDR1 SEHNR and CDR2 FQNEAQ (reference sequence).

The V call is TRBV13, the J call TRBJ1-5; 7 nucleotides line up with TRBD1. Germline values: CDR1 PRHDT, CDR2 FYEKMQ (reference sequence). V was pared by 4 bases and J by 5 bases, with 5 bases of the junction left unmatched. The CDR3 is 14 amino acids. The CDR3 DNA reads as TGTGCCAGCAGCTCCAGGGACAGTGATCAGCCCCAGCATTTT. This encodes CASSSRDSDQPQHF.

The CDR3 here is CASSSSGAAMNTEAFF. CDR3 DNA: TGCGCCAGCAGCTCCTCGGGAGCAGCCATGAACACTGAAGCTTTCTTT. The chain recombines TRBV5-1 with TRBJ1-1, with no clear D. Germline values: CDR1 SGHRS, CDR2 YFSETQ. V lost 3 bases and J lost 0, with 15 bases in between. CDR3 length equals 16 residues.

J is TRBJ2-5 and V is TRBV9, with D possibly being TRBD1 (5 bases). Trimming left V 2 bases short and J 4 bases short, with 12 bases between. Looked up from germline, CDR1 is SGDLS and CDR2 is YYNGEE. This CDR3 has 14 amino acids. CDR3 amino acids: CASSVSRGPETQYF. CDR3 sequence (DNA): TGTGCCAGCAGCGTCTCTAGGGGCCCAGAGACCCAGTACTTC.

The CDR3 DNA follows: TGTGCCAGTACCCCCGGGACAGGGGTCTACGAGCAGTACTTC. It yields the protein CASTPGTGVYEQYF. The chain carries TRBV19 and TRBJ2-7, with 10 positions matching TRBD1. V gave up 7 bases and J gave up 3 bases; unmatched junction bases: 6. Germline V lookup: CDR1 LNHDA, CDR2 SQIVND (reference sequence). The CDR3 covers 14 residues. The variable domain in full, with the rest retrieved from reference TRBV19 and TRBJ2-7, is DGGITQSPKYLFRKEGQNVTLSCEQNLNHDAMYWYRQDPGQGLRLIYYSQIVNDFQKGDIAEGYSVSREKKESFPLTVTSAQKNPTAFYLCASTPGTGVYEQYFGPGTRLTVT.

The gene calls are TRBV9 and TRBJ2-1; 10 positions match TRBD2. The CDR3 loop spans 16 amino acids. The germline gives CDR1 SGDLS, CDR2 YYNGEE. The ends lost 3 bases at V and 2 bases at J; junction bases unmatched: 5. CDR3 in amino acids: CASSDDLAGAYNEQFF. CDR3 coding DNA: TGTGCCAGCAGCGACGACCTAGCGGGAGCCTACAATGAGCAGTTCTTC.

The chain combines TRBV7-3 with TRBJ2-7; weak D call: TRBD2 (6 bases). V lost 5 bases and J 3 bases, leaving 14 bases between the germline ends. Per germline, CDR1 SGHTA and CDR2 FQGTGA. The CDR3 spans 14 residues. This chain's CDR3 is CASSEKTGDYEQYF. The CDR3 nucleotides read TGTGCCAGCAGCGAAAAGACGGGGGACTACGAGCAGTACTTC.

The chain uses TRBV28 and TRBJ1-4; D is possibly TRBD1 (5 bases). There are 19 residues in the CDR3. V lost 3 bases to trimming and J lost 0 bases, with 20 bases between them. CDR1 and CDR2 from the germline V gene are MDHEN and SYDVKM. CDR3 amino acids: CASSFSVGGDDATNEKLFF. In DNA, the CDR3 is TGTGCCAGCAGTTTTTCGGTGGGCGGGGACGATGCAACTAATGAAAAACTGTTTTTT.

For the CDR3, the DNA is TGTGCCAGCAGCGTAGGCTTGGGGGAGGGCCACGAGCAGTACTTC. Translated, it gives CASSVGLGEGHEQYF. The J gene is TRBJ2-7, the V gene TRBV9, with 7 bases matching TRBD2. V lost 0 bases to trimming and J lost 5 bases; unmatched junction nucleotides: 8. CDR3 size: 15 residues. Germline CDR1 reads SGDLS; CDR2 reads YYNGEE.

V and J are TRBV15 and TRBJ2-1, with 10 bases matching TRBD2. The CDR3 has 16 amino acids. After removal of 3 bases from V and 5 bases from J, the junction contained 7 bases not matched to a gene. The germline gives CDR1 LNHNV, CDR2 YYDKDF (reference sequence). CDR3 sequence reads: CATSSPSGSIDNEQFF. CDR3 nucleotides: TGTGCCACCAGCAGTCCTAGCGGGAGTATCGACAATGAGCAGTTCTTC.

The chain couples TRBV12-3 or TRBV12-4 to TRBJ1-2; tentative D call: TRBD1 (6 bases). Trimming took off 7 bases at V and 9 bases at J, with 18 bases between the two ends. The CDR3 runs to 13 residues. The chain's CDR3 is CASTAFNTGSYTF. CDR3 in DNA: TGTGCCAGCACCGCATTCAACACAGGGAGCTACACCTTC.

V gene TRBV7-2 combines with J gene TRBJ1-1; possibly TRBD1 for D (5 bases). Germline CDR1 reads SGHTA; CDR2 reads FQGNSA. V gave up 3 bases and J gave up 7 bases, with 9 bases separating them. The CDR3 runs 12 residues. In nucleotides, the CDR3 is TGTGCCAGCAGCTTTAGGGGTAGTGAAGCTTTCTTT. This translates into CASSFRGSEAFF.

This chain connects TRBV6-5 to TRBJ1-1; a weak D match, TRBD1 (5 bases). The CDR3 consists of 12 residues. Trimming took 6 bases from V and 4 from J, leaving 9 bases between them. Germline V CDR1 and CDR2: MNHEY, SVGAGI. The CDR3: CASSTGGTEAFF. CDR3 sequence (DNA): TGTGCCAGCAGCACGGGGGGCACTGAAGCTTTCTTT.